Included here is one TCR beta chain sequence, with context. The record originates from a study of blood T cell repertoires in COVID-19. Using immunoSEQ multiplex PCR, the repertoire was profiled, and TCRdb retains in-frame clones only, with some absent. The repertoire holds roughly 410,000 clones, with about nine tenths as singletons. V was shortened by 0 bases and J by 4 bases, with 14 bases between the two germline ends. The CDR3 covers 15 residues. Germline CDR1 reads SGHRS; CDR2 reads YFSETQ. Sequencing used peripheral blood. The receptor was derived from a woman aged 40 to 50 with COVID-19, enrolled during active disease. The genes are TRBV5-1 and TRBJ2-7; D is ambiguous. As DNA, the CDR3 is TGCGCCAGCAGCTTGGCCCCAGGTATACCATACGAGCAGTACTTC. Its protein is CASSLAPGIPYEQYF.